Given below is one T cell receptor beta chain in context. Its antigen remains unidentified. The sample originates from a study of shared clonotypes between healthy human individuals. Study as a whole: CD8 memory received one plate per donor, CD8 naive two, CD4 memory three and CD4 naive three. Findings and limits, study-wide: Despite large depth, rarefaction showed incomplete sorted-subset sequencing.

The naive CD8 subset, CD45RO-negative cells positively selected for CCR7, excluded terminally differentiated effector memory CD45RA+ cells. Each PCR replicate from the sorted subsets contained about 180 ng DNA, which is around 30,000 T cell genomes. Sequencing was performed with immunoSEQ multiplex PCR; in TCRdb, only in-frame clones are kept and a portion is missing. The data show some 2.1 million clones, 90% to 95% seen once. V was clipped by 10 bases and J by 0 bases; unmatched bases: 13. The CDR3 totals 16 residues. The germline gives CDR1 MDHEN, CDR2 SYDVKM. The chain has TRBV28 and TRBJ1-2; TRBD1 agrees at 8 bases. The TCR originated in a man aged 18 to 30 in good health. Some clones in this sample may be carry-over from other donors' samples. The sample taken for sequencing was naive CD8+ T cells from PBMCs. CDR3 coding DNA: TGTGCCACCGCGAACCCAGGGGGCCCTCCTAACTATGGCTACACCTTC. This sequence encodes CATANPGGPPNYGYTF.